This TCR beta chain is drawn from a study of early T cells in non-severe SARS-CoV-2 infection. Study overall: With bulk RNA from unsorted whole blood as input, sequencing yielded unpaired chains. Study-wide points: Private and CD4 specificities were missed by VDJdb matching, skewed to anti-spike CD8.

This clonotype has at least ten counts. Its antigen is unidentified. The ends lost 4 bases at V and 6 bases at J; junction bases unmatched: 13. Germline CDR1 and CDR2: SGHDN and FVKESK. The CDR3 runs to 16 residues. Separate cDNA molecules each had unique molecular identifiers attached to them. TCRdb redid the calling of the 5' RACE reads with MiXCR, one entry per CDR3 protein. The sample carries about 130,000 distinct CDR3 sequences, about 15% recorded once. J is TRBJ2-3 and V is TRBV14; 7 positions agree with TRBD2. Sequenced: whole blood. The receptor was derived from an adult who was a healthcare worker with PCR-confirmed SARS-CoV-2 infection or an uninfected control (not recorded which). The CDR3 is CASSRPGGPTYDTQYF. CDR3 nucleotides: TGTGCCAGCAGCCGACCGGGAGGACCAACATACGATACGCAGTATTTT.